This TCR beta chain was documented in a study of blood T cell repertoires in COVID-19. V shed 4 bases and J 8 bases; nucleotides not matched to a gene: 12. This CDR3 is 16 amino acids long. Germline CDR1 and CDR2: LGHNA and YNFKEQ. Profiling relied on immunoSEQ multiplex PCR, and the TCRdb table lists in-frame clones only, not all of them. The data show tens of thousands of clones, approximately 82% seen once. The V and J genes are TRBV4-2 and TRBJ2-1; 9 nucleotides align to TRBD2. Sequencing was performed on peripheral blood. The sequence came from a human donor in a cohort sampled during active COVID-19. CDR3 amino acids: CASSPAASGVGHEQFF. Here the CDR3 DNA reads TGTGCCAGCAGCCCCGCCGCTAGCGGGGTGGGTCATGAGCAGTTCTTC.